This TCR beta chain comes out of a study of cytotoxic CD8 clonotypes in ibrutinib-treated CLL. Study-level findings and limits: Pretreatment clonality was elevated relative to age-matched healthy donors and paralleled circulating CD8+ T-cell counts.

Assay used: immunoSEQ multiplex PCR; TCRdb lists only in-frame clones, some missing. In the table there are approximately 120,000 clones, approximately 80% of which are singletons. The sample holds one count of this clone. Its specificity is not known. The receptor was isolated from a human donor with chronic lymphocytic leukemia. Sample: PBMCs, taken after 24 months of ibrutinib treatment.

The CDR3 spells CASSLYRGRGQETQYF. The CDR3 DNA reads as TGTGCCAGCAGCTTATACAGGGGTCGGGGGCAAGAGACCCAGTACTTC. V and J are TRBV7-9 and TRBJ2-5, with a possible D match to TRBD1 (7 bases). CDR3 length equals 16 residues. From germline, CDR1 is SEHNR and CDR2 FQNEAQ (reference sequence). Between the trimmed V and J ends, which lost 2 bases and 2 bases, there was a span of 15 bases.